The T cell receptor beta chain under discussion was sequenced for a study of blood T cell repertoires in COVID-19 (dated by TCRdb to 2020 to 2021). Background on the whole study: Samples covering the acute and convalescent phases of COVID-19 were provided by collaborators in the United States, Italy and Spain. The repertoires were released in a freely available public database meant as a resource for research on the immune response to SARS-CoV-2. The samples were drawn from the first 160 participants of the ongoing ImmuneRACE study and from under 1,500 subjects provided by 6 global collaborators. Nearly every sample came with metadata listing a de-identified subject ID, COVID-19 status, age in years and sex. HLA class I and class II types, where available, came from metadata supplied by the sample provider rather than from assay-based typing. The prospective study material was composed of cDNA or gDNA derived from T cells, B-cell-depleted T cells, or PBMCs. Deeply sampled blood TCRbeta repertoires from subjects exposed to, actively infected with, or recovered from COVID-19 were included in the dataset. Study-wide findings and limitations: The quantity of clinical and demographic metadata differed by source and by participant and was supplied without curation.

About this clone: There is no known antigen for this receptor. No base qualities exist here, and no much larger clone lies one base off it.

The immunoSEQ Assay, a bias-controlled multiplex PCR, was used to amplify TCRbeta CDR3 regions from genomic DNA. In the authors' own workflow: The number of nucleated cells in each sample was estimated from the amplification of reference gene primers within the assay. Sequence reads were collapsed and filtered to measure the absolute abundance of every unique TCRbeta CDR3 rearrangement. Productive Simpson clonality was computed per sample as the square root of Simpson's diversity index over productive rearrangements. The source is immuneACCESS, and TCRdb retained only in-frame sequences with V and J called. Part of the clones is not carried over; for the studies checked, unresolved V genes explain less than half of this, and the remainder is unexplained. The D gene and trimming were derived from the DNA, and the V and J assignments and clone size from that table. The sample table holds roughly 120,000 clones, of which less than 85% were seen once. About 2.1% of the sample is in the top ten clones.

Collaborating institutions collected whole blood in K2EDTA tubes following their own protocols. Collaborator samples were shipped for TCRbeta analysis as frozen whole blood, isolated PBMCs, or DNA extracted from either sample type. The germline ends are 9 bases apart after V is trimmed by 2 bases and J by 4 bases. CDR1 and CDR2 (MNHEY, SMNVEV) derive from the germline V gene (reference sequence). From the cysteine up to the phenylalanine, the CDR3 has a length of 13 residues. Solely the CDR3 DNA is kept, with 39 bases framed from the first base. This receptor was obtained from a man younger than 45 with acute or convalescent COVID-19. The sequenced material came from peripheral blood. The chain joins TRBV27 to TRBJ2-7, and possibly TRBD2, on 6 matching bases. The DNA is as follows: TGTGCCAGCAGTTTAGGAGGGATGTACGAGCAGTACTTC. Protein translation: CASSLGGMYEQYF.